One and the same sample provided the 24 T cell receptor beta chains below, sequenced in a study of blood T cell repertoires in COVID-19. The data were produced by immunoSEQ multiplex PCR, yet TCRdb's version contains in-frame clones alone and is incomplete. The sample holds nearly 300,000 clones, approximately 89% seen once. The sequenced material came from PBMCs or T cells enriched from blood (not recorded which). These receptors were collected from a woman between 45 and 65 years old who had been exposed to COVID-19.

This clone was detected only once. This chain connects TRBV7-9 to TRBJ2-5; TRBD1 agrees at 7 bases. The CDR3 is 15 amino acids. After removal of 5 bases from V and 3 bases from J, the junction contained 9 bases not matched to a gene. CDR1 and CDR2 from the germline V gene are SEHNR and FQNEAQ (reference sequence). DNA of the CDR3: TGTGCCAGCAGCCTATACCGGGACAGCAAAGAGACCCAGTACTTC. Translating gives CASSLYRDSKETQYF. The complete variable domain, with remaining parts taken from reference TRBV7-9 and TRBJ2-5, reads DTGVSQNPRHKITKRGQNVTFRCDPISEHNRLYWYRQTLGQGPEFLTYFQNEAQLEKSRLLSDRFSAERPKGSFSTLEIQRTEQGDSAMYLCASSLYRDSKETQYFGPGTRLLVL.

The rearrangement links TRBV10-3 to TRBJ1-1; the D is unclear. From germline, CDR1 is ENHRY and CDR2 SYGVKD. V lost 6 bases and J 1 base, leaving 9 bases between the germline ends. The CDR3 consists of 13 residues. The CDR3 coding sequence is TGTGCCATCAGGACCGAGGGGAACACTGAAGCTTTCTTT. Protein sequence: CAIRTEGNTEAFF.

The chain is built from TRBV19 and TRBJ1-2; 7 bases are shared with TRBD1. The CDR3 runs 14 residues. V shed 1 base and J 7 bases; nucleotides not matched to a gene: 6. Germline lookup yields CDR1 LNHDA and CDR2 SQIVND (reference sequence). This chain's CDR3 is CASSIVWTGSGYTF. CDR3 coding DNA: TGTGCCAGTAGTATAGTCTGGACAGGTTCTGGCTACACCTTC.

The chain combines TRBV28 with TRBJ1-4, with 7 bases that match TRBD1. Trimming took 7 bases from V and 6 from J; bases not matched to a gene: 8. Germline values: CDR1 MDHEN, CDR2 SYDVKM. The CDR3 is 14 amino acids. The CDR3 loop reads CASKLQGYYEKLFF. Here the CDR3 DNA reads TGTGCCAGCAAACTACAGGGGTATTATGAAAAACTGTTTTTT.

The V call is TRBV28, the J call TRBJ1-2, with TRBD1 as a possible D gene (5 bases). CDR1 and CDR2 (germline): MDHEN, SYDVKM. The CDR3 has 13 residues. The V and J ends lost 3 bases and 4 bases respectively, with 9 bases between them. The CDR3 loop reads CASSFAGIYGYTF. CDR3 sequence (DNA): TGTGCCAGCAGTTTTGCAGGGATCTATGGCTACACCTTC.

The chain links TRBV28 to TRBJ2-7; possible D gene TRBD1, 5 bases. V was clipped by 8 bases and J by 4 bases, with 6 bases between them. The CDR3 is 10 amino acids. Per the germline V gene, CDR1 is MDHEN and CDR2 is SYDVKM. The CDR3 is CASQGYEQYF. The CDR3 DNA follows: TGTGCCAGCCAGGGATACGAGCAGTACTTC.

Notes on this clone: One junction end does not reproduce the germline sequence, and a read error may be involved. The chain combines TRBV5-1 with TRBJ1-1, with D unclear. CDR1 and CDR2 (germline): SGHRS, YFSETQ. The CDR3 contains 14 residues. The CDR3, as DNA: TGTGCCAGCAGCTTTAACAGTTGGGACACTGAAGCTTTCTTT. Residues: CASSFNSWDTEAFF.

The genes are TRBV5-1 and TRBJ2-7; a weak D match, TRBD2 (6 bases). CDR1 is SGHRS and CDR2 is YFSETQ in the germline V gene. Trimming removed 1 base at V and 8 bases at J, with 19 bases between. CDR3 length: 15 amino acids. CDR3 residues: CASSLSGTDPTKQYF. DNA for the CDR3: TGCGCCAGCAGCTTGTCCGGGACTGACCCTACGAAGCAGTACTTC.

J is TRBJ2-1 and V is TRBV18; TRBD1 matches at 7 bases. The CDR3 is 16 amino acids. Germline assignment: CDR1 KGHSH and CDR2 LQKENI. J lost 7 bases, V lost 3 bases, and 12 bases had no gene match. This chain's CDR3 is CASSPPETYRGNEQFF. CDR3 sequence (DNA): TGTGCCAGCTCACCCCCGGAAACCTACAGGGGTAATGAGCAGTTCTTC. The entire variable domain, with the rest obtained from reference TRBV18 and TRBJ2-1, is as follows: NAGVMQNPRHLVRRRGQEARLRCSPMKGHSHVYWYRQLPEEGLKFMVYLQKENIIDESGMPKERFSAEFPKEGPSILRIQQVVRGDSAAYFCASSPPETYRGNEQFFGPGTRLTVL.

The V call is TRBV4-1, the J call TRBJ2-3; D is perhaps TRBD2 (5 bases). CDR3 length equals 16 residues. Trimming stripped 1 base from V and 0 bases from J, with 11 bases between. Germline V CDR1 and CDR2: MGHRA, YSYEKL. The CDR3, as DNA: TGCGCCAGCAGCCAAGGTTTTGGCGGGAGCACAGATACGCAGTATTTT. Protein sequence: CASSQGFGGSTDTQYF.

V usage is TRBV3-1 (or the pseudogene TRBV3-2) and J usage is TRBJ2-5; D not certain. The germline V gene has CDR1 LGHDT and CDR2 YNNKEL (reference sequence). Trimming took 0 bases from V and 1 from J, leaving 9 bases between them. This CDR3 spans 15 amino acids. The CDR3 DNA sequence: TGTGCCAGCAGCCAAGACGCCACAACCCAAGAGACCCAGTACTTC. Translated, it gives CASSQDATTQETQYF.

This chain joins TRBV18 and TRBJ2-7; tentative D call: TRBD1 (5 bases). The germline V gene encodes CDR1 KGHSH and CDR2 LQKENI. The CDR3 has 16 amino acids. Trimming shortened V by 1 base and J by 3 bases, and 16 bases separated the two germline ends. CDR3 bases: TGTGCCAGCTCACCACTGGGGCCTGGTGGGGACTACGAGCAGTACTTC. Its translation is CASSPLGPGGDYEQYF. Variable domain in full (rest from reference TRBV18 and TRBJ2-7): NAGVMQNPRHLVRRRGQEARLRCSPMKGHSHVYWYRQLPEEGLKFMVYLQKENIIDESGMPKERFSAEFPKEGPSILRIQQVVRGDSAAYFCASSPLGPGGDYEQYFGPGTRLTVT.

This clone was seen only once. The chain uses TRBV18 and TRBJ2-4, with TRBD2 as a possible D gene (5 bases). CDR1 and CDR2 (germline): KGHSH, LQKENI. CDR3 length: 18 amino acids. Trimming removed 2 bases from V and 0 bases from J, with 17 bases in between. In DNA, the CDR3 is TGTGCCAGCTCACCAGGTGCCGCCGGGGTCCTAGCCAAAAACATTCAGTACTTC. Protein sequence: CASSPGAAGVLAKNIQYF. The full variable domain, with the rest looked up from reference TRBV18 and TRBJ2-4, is NAGVMQNPRHLVRRRGQEARLRCSPMKGHSHVYWYRQLPEEGLKFMVYLQKENIIDESGMPKERFSAEFPKEGPSILRIQQVVRGDSAAYFCASSPGAAGVLAKNIQYFGAGTRLSVL.

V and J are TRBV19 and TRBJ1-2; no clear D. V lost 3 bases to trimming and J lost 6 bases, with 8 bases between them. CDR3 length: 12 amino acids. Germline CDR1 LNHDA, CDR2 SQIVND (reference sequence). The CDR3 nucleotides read TGTGCCAGTAGTATCGAGGGAAATGGCTACACCTTC. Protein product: CASSIEGNGYTF.

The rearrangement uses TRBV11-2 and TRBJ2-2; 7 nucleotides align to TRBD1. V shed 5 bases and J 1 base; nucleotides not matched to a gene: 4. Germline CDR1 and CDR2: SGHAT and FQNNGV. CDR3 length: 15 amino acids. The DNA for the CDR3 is TGTGCCAGCAGCCCGGGACAGATGAACACCGGGGAGCTGTTTTTT. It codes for CASSPGQMNTGELFF. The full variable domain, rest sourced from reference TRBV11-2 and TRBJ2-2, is EAGVAQSPRYKIIEKRQSVAFWCNPISGHATLYWYQQILGQGPKLLIQFQNNGVVDDSQLPKDRFSAERLKGVDSTLKIQPAKLEDSAVYLCASSPGQMNTGELFFGEGSRLTVL.

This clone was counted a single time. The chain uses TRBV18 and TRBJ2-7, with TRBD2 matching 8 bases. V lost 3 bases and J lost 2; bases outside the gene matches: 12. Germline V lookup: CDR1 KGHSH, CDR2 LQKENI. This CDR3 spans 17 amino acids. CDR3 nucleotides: TGTGCCAGCTCACCCCTAACCACCAATAGCGGGACCTACGAGCAGTACTTC. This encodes CASSPLTTNSGTYEQYF.

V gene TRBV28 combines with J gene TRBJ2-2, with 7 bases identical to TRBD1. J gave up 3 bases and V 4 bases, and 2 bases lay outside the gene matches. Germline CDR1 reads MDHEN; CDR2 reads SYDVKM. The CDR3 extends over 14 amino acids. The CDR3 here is CASSSGQHTGELFF. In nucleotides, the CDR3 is TGTGCCAGCAGTTCGGGACAGCACACCGGGGAGCTGTTTTTT.

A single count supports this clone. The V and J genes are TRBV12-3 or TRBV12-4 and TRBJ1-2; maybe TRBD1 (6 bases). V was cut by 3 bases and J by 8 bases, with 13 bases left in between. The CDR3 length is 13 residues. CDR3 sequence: CASSFQGREGYTF. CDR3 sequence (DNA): TGTGCCAGCAGTTTCCAGGGGCGGGAGGGCTACACCTTC.

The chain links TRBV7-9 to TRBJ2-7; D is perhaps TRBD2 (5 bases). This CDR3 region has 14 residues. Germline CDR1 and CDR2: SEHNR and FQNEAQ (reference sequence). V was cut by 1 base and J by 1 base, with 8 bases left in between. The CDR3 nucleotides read TGTGCCAGCAGCTTAGTTGGCGGGTCCTACGAGCAGTACTTC. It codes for CASSLVGGSYEQYF.

In DNA form, the CDR3 reads TGTGCCAGCAGCTTGGCAGAATCAGGAAACACCATATATTTT. It encodes CASSLAESGNTIYF. The chain has TRBV5-4 and TRBJ1-3; no reliable D call. CDR1 and CDR2 (germline): SGHNT, YYREEE (reference sequence). The V and J ends lost 0 bases and 4 bases respectively, with 8 bases between them. The CDR3 sequence is 14 residues long. The complete variable domain, with remaining parts taken from reference TRBV5-4 and TRBJ1-3, reads ETGVTQSPTHLIKTRGQQVTLRCSSQSGHNTVSWYQQALGQGPQFIFQYYREEENGRGNFPPRFSGLQFPNYSSELNVNALELDDSALYLCASSLAESGNTIYFGEGSWLTVV.

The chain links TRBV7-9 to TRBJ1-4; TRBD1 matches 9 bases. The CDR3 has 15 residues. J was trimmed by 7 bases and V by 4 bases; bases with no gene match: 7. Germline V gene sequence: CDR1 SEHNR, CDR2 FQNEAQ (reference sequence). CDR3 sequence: CASSSSGQGSEKLFF. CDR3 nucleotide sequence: TGTGCCAGCAGCTCCTCCGGACAGGGGAGTGAAAAACTGTTTTTT.

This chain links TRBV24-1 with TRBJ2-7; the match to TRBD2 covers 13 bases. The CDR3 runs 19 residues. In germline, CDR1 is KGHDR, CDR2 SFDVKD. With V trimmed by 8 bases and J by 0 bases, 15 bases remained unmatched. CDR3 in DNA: TGTGCCACCACTACCCCACTGACTAGCGGGGGGCAAAGCTCCTACGAGCAGTACTTC. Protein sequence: CATTTPLTSGGQSSYEQYF.

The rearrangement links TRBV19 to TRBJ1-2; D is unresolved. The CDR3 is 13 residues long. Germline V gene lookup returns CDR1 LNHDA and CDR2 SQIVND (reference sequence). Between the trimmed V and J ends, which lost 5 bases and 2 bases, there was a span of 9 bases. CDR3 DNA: TGTGCCAGTAGTTCTAACGGGAACTATGGCTACACCTTC. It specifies CASSSNGNYGYTF.

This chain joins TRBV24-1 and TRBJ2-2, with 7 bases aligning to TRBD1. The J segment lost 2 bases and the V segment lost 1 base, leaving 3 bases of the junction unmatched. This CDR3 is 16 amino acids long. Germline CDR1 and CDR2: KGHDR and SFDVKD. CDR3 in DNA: TGTGCCACCAGTGATTTTGGGGACAGTAACACCGGGGAGCTGTTTTTT. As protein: CATSDFGDSNTGELFF.